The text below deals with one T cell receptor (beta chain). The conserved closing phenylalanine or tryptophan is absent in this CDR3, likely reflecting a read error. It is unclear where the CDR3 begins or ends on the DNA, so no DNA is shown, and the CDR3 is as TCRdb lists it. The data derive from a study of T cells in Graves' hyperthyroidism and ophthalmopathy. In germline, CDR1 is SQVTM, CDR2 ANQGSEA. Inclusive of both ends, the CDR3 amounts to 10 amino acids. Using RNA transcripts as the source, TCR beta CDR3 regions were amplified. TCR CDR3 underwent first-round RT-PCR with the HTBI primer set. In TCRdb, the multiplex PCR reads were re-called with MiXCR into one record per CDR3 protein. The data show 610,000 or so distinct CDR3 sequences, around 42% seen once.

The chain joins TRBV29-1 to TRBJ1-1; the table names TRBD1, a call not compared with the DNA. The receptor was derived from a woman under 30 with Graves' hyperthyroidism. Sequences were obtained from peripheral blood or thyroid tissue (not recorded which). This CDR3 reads CSATGRGRFY.